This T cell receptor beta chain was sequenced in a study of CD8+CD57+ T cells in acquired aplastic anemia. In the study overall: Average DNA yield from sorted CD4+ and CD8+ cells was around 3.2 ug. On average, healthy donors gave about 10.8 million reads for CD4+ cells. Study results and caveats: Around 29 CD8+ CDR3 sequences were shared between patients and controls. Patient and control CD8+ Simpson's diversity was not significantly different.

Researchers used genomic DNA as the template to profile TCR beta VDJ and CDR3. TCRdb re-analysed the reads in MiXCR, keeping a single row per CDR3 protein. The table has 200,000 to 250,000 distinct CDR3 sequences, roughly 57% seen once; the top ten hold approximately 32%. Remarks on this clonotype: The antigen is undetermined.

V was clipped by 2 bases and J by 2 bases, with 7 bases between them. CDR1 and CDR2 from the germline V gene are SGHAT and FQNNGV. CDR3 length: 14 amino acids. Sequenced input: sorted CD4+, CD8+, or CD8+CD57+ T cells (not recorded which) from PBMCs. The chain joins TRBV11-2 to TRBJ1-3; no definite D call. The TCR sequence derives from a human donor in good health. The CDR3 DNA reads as TGTGCCAGCAGCTTAACCCAGGCTGGAAACACCATATATTTT. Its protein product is CASSLTQAGNTIYF.